The 23 T cell receptor beta chains presented below share a single source sample, sequenced in a study of cytomegalovirus exposure and HLA in healthy donors. This PCR relied on a set of 60 Vbeta primers and 13 Jbeta primers. The repertoire was sequenced with immunoSEQ multiplex PCR; TCRdb's copy has only in-frame clones and lacks some. This table holds roughly 190,000 clones, around 90% found once. The material sequenced was PBMCs. The origin of the receptors is a boy between 2 and 15 years old in good health and CMV-seronegative.

The rearrangement uses TRBV7-9 and TRBJ2-3; D unresolved. With 1 base removed from V and 1 base from J, the gap between germline ends came to 6 bases. The CDR3 spans 14 residues. CDR1 and CDR2 from the germline V gene are SEHNR and FQNEAQ (reference sequence). The CDR3 DNA sequence: TGTGCCAGCAGCTTAGATCCGGGCACAGATACGCAGTATTTT. Protein product: CASSLDPGTDTQYF.

The chain uses TRBV30 and TRBJ2-7; 11 bases map to TRBD2. Germline values: CDR1 GTSNPN, CDR2 SVGIG (reference sequence). This CDR3 spans 17 amino acids. With 0 bases clipped from V and 0 bases from J, the junction kept 7 bases outside the gene matches. The CDR3 region is CAWSVLAGGSSSYEQYF. DNA for the CDR3: TGTGCCTGGAGTGTGCTAGCGGGGGGCTCTAGCTCCTACGAGCAGTACTTC.

This clone was seen a single time. V is TRBV27 and J is TRBJ1-1; 11 nucleotides align to TRBD1. The germline V gene has CDR1 MNHEY and CDR2 SMNVEV (reference sequence). V was pared by 2 bases and J by 5 bases, with 7 bases of the junction left unmatched. The CDR3 consists of 16 residues. The DNA for the CDR3 is TGTGCCAGCAGTTTAGCGGACAGGGGGCGGGGGACTGAAGCTTTCTTT. Its translation: CASSLADRGRGTEAFF.

V is TRBV28 and J is TRBJ1-5; 8 bases map to TRBD1. V lost 5 bases to trimming and J lost 4 bases; unmatched junction nucleotides: 4. CDR1 MDHEN and CDR2 SYDVKM come from the germline V gene. CDR3 size: 14 residues. The CDR3 reads CASSLGQGNQPQHF. CDR3 DNA: TGTGCCAGCAGTCTCGGACAGGGTAATCAGCCCCAGCATTTT.

The V call is TRBV9, the J call TRBJ1-2; the match to TRBD1 covers 9 bases. Germline CDR1 is SGDLS and CDR2 is YYNGEE. After removal of 3 bases from V and 5 bases from J, the junction contained 8 bases not matched to a gene. The CDR3 has 15 residues. CDR3 in amino acids: CASSAGTGLEYGYTF. In DNA, the CDR3 is TGTGCCAGCAGCGCGGGGACAGGGCTTGAATATGGCTACACCTTC.

The chain recombines TRBV19 with TRBJ2-7; 10 bases are a match to TRBD1. V lost 4 bases, J lost 6 bases, and 6 bases stayed unmatched. CDR3 length equals 14 residues. The germline gives CDR1 LNHDA, CDR2 SQIVND (reference sequence). CDR3 region: CASSTTGTGVEQYF. CDR3 bases: TGTGCCAGTAGTACGACCGGGACAGGGGTCGAGCAGTACTTC.

This clone was seen ten or more times. This chain uses TRBV30 with TRBJ1-4; D perhaps matches TRBD1 (5 bases). Germline CDR1 and CDR2: GTSNPN and SVGIG (reference sequence). This CDR3 has 14 residues. V lost 3 bases and J lost 10, with 18 bases in between. The CDR3: CAWRVGRGIGKLFF. DNA of the CDR3: TGTGCCTGGAGAGTCGGACGGGGGATCGGAAAACTGTTTTTT.

The rearrangement uses TRBV28 and TRBJ2-3; 10 nucleotides agree with TRBD2. CDR1 is MDHEN, CDR2 SYDVKM, per germline. The V segment lost 3 bases and the J segment 6 bases; nucleotides outside the gene matches: 6. The CDR3 runs 15 residues. CDR3 nucleotide sequence: TGTGCCAGCAGTTTGCTCCTAGCGGGAGTGGATACGCAGTATTTT. Translation gives CASSLLLAGVDTQYF.

This chain uses TRBV29-1 with TRBJ2-7; tentative D call: TRBD1 (6 bases). The V end was cut by 4 bases, the J end by 2 bases, with 15 bases between. The CDR3 loop spans 14 amino acids. Germline V CDR1 and CDR2: SQVTM, ANQGSEA. CDR3 protein: CSVVEVGGPYEQYF. The CDR3 nucleotides are TGCAGCGTTGTTGAGGTAGGGGGACCCTACGAGCAGTACTTC.

The chain links TRBV7-9 to TRBJ1-2; no firm D call. Germline-derived CDR1 and CDR2 are SEHNR and FQNEAQ (reference sequence). V lost 2 bases and J 6 bases, leaving 19 bases between the germline ends. The CDR3 is 16 amino acids. The CDR3 reads CASSLRLAGWKDGYTF. The CDR3 DNA reads TGTGCCAGCAGCTTAAGGCTAGCGGGGTGGAAGGATGGCTACACCTTC.

V usage is TRBV5-1 and J usage is TRBJ2-1, with D perhaps TRBD2 (6 bases). The length of the CDR3 is 15 residues. Trimming took off 2 bases at V and 3 bases at J, with 12 bases between the two ends. The germline gives CDR1 SGHRS, CDR2 YFSETQ. The CDR3 spells CASSFGGTLYNEQFF. Here the CDR3 DNA reads TGCGCCAGCAGCTTTGGGGGGACTCTCTACAATGAGCAGTTCTTC.

The J gene is TRBJ2-1, the V gene TRBV14; 13 nucleotides align to TRBD2. The CDR3 length is 18 residues. CDR1 is SGHDN, CDR2 FVKESK, per germline. The ends lost 3 bases at V and 6 bases at J; junction bases unmatched: 11. The CDR3 nucleotides read TGTGCCAGCAGCCAGCCGGGACTAGCGGGACCCGGCCGCAATGAGCAGTTCTTC. It yields the protein CASSQPGLAGPGRNEQFF.

By frequency in the sample, this clone is medium-sized. The chain couples TRBV6-5 to TRBJ1-6; 8 nucleotides line up with TRBD1. The CDR3 is made up of 15 amino acids. In germline, CDR1 is MNHEY, CDR2 SVGAGI. J was trimmed by 14 bases and V by 4 bases; bases with no gene match: 13. The DNA for the CDR3 is TGTGCCAGCAGTTTAGACTCAGGGGGCCTTCGAGCCCTCCACTTT. Encoded protein: CASSLDSGGLRALHF.

The chain is built from TRBV6-5 and TRBJ2-2; 9 nucleotides match TRBD1. The V and J ends lost 5 bases and 5 bases, in that order; junction bases with no gene match: 6. Germline V lookup: CDR1 MNHEY, CDR2 SVGAGI. The CDR3 is 15 amino acids. CDR3 in DNA: TGTGCCAGCAGTGTCCGGGACAGGGCGACCGGGGAGCTGTTTTTT. Protein product: CASSVRDRATGELFF.

V and J are TRBV7-6 and TRBJ1-6, with TRBD1 identical over 7 bases. CDR3 length: 16 residues. The germline CDR1 and CDR2 sequences are SGHVS and FNYEAQ. V dropped 5 bases and J dropped 4; count of bases not matched to a gene: 8. CDR3 sequence (DNA): TGTGCCAGCAGCCGGGACAGTGACGGATATAATTCACCCCTCCACTTT. As protein: CASSRDSDGYNSPLHF. Full variable domain (outside the CDR3, taken from reference TRBV7-6 and TRBJ1-6): GAGVSQSPRYKVTKRGQDVALRCDPISGHVSLYWYRQALGQGPEFLTYFNYEAQQDKSGLPNDRFSAERPEGSISTLTIQRTEQRDSAMYRCASSRDSDGYNSPLHFGNGTRLTVT.

The V gene is TRBV28, the J gene TRBJ2-7, with 9 bases aligning to TRBD1. Germline CDR1 and CDR2: MDHEN and SYDVKM. The CDR3 runs 13 residues. With 6 bases clipped from V and 4 bases from J, the junction kept 4 bases outside the gene matches. Written as DNA, the CDR3 is TGTGCCAGCAGGGGACAGGGACTTTACGAGCAGTACTTC. Its translation: CASRGQGLYEQYF.

This chain joins TRBV28 and TRBJ1-5; TRBD1 matches 11 bases. Germline CDR1 and CDR2: MDHEN and SYDVKM. V shed 7 bases and J 0 bases; nucleotides not matched to a gene: 11. The CDR3 length is 18 residues. The CDR3: CASNLARTGGLSNQPQHF. CDR3 in DNA: TGTGCCAGCAATCTGGCACGGACAGGGGGCCTTAGCAATCAGCCCCAGCATTTT.

The rearrangement joins TRBV5-1 to TRBJ2-5, with 7 bases identical to TRBD2. The end of the DNA fits TRBJ2-7 better, so the J call may be wrong. Germline V gives CDR1 SGHRS, CDR2 YFSETQ. The CDR3 has 16 amino acids. The CDR3 protein is CASSFLSGLPQDEQYF. CDR3 nucleotides: TGCGCCAGCAGCTTCCTCTCGGGACTACCTCAGGACGAGCAGTACTTC.

This clone was seen a single time. The chain couples TRBV19 to TRBJ1-1, with D possibly matching TRBD1 (6 bases). In germline, CDR1 is LNHDA, CDR2 SQIVND (reference sequence). The CDR3 contains 17 residues. Trimming removed 7 bases from V and 0 bases from J, with 21 bases in between. The CDR3 region is CASKSLQGQTMNTEAFF. The CDR3 nucleotides are TGTGCCAGTAAATCCCTCCAAGGACAGACAATGAACACTGAAGCTTTCTTT.

The chain couples TRBV5-8 to TRBJ2-1; 7 nucleotides agree with TRBD1. CDR1 is SGHTS, CDR2 YDEGEE, per germline. The V segment lost 6 bases and the J segment 7 bases; nucleotides outside the gene matches: 22. The CDR3 is 18 residues long. The CDR3 here is CASNPRGQTLNMMNEQFF. The CDR3 region has the DNA TGTGCCAGCAACCCAAGGGGGCAGACACTTAATATGATGAATGAGCAGTTCTTC.

Here the CDR3 DNA reads TGCGCCAGCAGCTTGTTGGGAGCCTACGAGCAGTACTTC. Its protein product is CASSLLGAYEQYF. V is TRBV5-1 and J is TRBJ2-7; D may be TRBD2 (5 bases). Germline CDR1 reads SGHRS; CDR2 reads YFSETQ. Deletions cut 1 base from V and 2 bases from J, with 7 bases between. There are 13 residues in the CDR3.

The chain combines TRBV9 with TRBJ1-1; no clear D. The length of the CDR3 is 11 residues. The V gene lost 2 bases and the J gene lost 5 bases, with 4 bases spanning the gap. Germline V CDR1 and CDR2: SGDLS, YYNGEE. This CDR3 is CASSVTTEAFF. The CDR3 DNA sequence: TGTGCCAGCAGCGTTACAACTGAAGCTTTCTTT. Full variable domain (remainder filled in from reference TRBV9 and TRBJ1-1): DSGVTQTPKHLITATGQRVTLRCSPRSGDLSVYWYQQSLDQGLQFLIQYYNGEERAKGNILERFSAQQFPDLHSELNLSSLELGDSALYFCASSVTTEAFFGQGTRLTVV.

V gene TRBV25-1 combines with J gene TRBJ1-2, with 7 nucleotides matching TRBD1. The CDR3 contains 14 residues. The ends lost 3 bases at V and 2 bases at J; junction bases unmatched: 3. Germline values: CDR1 MGHDK, CDR2 SYGVNS. The DNA for the CDR3 is TGTGCCAGCAGTGAGAACAGGGGAAACTATGGCTACACCTTC. Translating it yields CASSENRGNYGYTF.